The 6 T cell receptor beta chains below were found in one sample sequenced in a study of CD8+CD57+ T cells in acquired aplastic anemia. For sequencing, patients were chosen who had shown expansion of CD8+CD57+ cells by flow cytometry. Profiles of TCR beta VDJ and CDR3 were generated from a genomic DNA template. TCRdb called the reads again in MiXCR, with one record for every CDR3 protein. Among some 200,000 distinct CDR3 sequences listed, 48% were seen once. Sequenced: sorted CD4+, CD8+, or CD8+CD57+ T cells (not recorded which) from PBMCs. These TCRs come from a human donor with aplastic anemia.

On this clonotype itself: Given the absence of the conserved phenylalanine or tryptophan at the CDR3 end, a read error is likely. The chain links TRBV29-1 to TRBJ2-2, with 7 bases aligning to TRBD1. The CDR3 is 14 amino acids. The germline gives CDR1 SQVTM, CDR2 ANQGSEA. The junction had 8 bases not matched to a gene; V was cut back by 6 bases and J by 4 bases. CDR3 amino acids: CSVGQGVFTGELFS. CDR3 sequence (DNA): TGCAGCGTAGGCCAGGGGGTTTTCACCGGGGAGCTGTTTTCT.

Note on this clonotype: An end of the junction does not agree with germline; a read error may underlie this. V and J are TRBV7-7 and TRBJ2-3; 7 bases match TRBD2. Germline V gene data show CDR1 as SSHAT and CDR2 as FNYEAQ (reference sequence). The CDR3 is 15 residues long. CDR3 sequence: CASSLGSGFTDTQYF. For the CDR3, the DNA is TGTGCTAGCAGCTTAGGTAGCGGGTTCACAGATACGCAGTATTTT.

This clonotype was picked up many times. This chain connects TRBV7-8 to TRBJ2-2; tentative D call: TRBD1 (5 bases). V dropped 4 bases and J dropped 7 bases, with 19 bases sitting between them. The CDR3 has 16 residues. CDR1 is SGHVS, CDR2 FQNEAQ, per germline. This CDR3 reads CASSSHFVPQGGELFF. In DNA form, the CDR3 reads TGTGCCAGCAGCTCCCACTTTGTTCCTCAGGGCGGGGAGCTGTTTTTT.

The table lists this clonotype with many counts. The chain's CDR3 is CASSLAAGAPYEQYF. CDR3 coding DNA: TGTGCCAGCAGCTTAGCTGCGGGAGCACCATACGAGCAGTACTTC. The chain combines TRBV7-2 with TRBJ2-7; 7 nucleotides line up with TRBD2. J gave up 4 bases and V 0 bases, and 6 bases lay outside the gene matches. CDR3 length: 15 residues. Looked up from germline, CDR1 is SGHTA and CDR2 is FQGNSA.

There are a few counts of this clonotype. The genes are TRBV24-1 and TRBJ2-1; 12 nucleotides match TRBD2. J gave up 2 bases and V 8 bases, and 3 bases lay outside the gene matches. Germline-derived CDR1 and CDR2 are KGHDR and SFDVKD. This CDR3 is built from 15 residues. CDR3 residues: CATKASGRAYNEQFF. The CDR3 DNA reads TGTGCCACCAAAGCTAGCGGGAGGGCCTACAATGAGCAGTTCTTC.

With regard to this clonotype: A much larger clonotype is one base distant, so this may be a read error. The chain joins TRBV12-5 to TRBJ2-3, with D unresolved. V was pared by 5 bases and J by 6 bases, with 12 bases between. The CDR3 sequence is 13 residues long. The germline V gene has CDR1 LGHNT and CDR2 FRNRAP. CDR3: CASGLSGLDTQYF. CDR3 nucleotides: TGTGCTAGTGGTCTCTCGGGCCTCGATACGCAGTATTTT.